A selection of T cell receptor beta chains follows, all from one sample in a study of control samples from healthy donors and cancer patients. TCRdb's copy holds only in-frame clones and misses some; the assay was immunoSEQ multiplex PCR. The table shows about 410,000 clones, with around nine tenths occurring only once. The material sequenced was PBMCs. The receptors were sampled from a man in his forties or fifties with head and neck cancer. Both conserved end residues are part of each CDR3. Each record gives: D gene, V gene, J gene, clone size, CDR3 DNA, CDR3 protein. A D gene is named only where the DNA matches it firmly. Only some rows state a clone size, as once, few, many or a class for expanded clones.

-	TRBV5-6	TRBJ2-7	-	TGTGCCAGCAGCTTTGATCGAGCCTACGAGCAGTACTTC	CASSFDRAYEQYF
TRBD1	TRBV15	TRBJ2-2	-	TGTGCCACCAGCAGTCTAGGACAGGGCCCTCCTTCCGGGGAGCTGTTTTTT	CATSSLGQGPPSGELFF
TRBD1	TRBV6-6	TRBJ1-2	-	TGTGCCAGCAGCCAGGGACAGGGGGCGAGCTATGGCTACACCTTC	CASSQGQGASYGYTF
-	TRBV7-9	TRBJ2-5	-	TGTGCCAGCAGCTTAGGGGGCTTGGAGACCCAGTACTTC	CASSLGGLETQYF
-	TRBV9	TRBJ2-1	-	TGTGCCAGCAGCGTAGGGTCGGAATACAATGAGCAGTTCTTC	CASSVGSEYNEQFF
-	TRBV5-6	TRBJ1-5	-	TGTGCCAGCAGCGCCGGTCGATCTCAGCCCCAGCATTTT	CASSAGRSQPQHF
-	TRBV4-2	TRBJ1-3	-	TGTGCCAGCAGCCACGAAGATGTAGGAAACACCATATATTTT	CASSHEDVGNTIYF
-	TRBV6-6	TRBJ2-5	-	TGTGCCAGCAGTTACGGGCGGCAGATCCAAGAGACCCAGTACTTC	CASSYGRQIQETQYF
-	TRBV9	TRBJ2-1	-	TGTGCCAGCAGCGTAGAACAGGGATGGGGAAATGAGCAGTTCTTC	CASSVEQGWGNEQFF
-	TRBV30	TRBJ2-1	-	TGTGCCTGGAGTCTCGGGGAAAGCTCCTACAATGAGCAGTTCTTC	CAWSLGESSYNEQFF
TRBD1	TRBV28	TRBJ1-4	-	TGTGCCAGCAGTTCACTCACCACAGGGCCCCTCGCACAGGGGGTGTTTTTT	CASSSLTTGPLAQGVFF
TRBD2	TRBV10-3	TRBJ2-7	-	TGTGCCATCGGGACTAGCGGGGATATAAAAATCTCCTACGAGCAGTACTTC	CAIGTSGDIKISYEQYF
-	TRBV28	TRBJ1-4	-	TGTGCCAGCAGTTTATTCGGAAAACTGTTTTTT	CASSLFGKLFF
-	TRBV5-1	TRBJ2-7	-	TGCGCCAGCAGCTTGAGGTCAGGGGACGAGCAGTACTTC	CASSLRSGDEQYF
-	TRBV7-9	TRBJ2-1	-	TGTGCCAGCACCCCACCTGGACAGATTGGAAATGAGCAGTTCTTC	CASTPPGQIGNEQFF
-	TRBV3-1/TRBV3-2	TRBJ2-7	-	TGTGCCAGCAGCCAAGGGGGTAAGGTGTTCGGGTGGTACTTC	CASSQGGKVFGWYF
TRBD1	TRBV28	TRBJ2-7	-	TGTGCCAGCAGACCTCAGGGGGTCGGATCCTACGAGCAGTACTTC	CASRPQGVGSYEQYF
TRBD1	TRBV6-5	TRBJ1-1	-	TGTGCCAGCAGTTACACAGGGGTGAACACTGAAGCTTTCTTT	CASSYTGVNTEAFF
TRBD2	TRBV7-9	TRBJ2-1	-	TGTGCCAGCACCCCTGGTGGACTAGCGGTTAATAATGAGCAGTTCTTC	CASTPGGLAVNNEQFF
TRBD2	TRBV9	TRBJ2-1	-	TGTGCCAGCAGCACTAGCGGGAGGGGGATCATTGAGCAGTTCTTC	CASSTSGRGIIEQFF
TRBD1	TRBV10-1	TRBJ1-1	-	TGCGCCAGCAGTGAGCGACAGGGCCCGAACACTGAAGCTTTCTTT	CASSERQGPNTEAFF
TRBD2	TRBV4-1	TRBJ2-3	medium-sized	TGCGCCAGCAGCCAAGCGTGGGTCCCACTAGCGGGGGGCGGCACAGATACGCAGTATTTT	CASSQAWVPLAGGGTDTQYF
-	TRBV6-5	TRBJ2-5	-	TGTGCCAGCAGCTACGAACAGGGCCAAGAGACCCAGTACTTC	CASSYEQGQETQYF